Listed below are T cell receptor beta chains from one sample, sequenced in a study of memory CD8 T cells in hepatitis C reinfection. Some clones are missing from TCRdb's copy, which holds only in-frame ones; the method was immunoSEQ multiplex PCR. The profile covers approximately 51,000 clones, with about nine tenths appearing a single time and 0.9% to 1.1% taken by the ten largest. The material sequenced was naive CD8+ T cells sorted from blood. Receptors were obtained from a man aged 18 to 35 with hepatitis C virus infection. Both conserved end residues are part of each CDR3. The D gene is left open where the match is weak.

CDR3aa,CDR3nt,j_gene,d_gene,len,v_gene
CAWCIRVQENTEAFF,TGTGCCTGGTGTATCAGGGTTCAGGAGAACACTGAAGCTTTCTTT,TRBJ1-1,-,15,TRBV30
CASSSPAGGSGNEKLFF,TGTGCCAGCAGCTCTCCCGCGGGGGGTTCGGGTAATGAAAAACTGTTTTTT,TRBJ1-4,-,17,TRBV7-9
CASSFGLAENEQFF,TGTGCCAGCAGTTTCGGGCTAGCGGAAAATGAGCAGTTCTTC,TRBJ2-1,TRBD2,14,TRBV27
CASSLAWQGADETQYF,TGCGCCAGCAGCTTGGCGTGGCAGGGGGCGGATGAGACCCAGTACTTC,TRBJ2-5,TRBD1,16,TRBV5-1
CASSMTANTGELFF,TGTGCCAGTAGTATGACAGCCAACACCGGGGAGCTGTTTTTT,TRBJ2-2,-,14,TRBV19
CASSQEQGASTGELFF,TGCGCCAGCAGCCAAGAACAGGGGGCGAGCACCGGGGAGCTGTTTTTT,TRBJ2-2,TRBD1,16,TRBV4-3
CASSFEWLAAYNEQFF,TGCGCCAGCAGCTTTGAGTGGCTAGCGGCATACAATGAGCAGTTCTTC,TRBJ2-1,TRBD2,16,TRBV5-1
CASREAGGPGELFF,TGCGCCAGCAGAGAAGCGGGGGGGCCCGGGGAGCTGTTTTTT,TRBJ2-2,TRBD2,14,TRBV5-1
CASSIAAGEETQYF,TGTGCCAGTAGTATAGCAGCGGGGGAAGAGACCCAGTACTTC,TRBJ2-5,TRBD2,14,TRBV19
CASNTQGAENTEAFF,TGTGCCAGCAATACACAGGGAGCCGAGAACACTGAAGCTTTCTTT,TRBJ1-1,-,15,TRBV6-5
CASSERLAGAYQETQYF,TGTGCCAGCAGTGAACGGCTAGCGGGGGCCTACCAAGAGACCCAGTACTTC,TRBJ2-5,TRBD2,17,TRBV2
CASSLALNTGELFF,TGTGCCAGCAGCTTAGCCCTGAACACCGGGGAGCTGTTTTTT,TRBJ2-2,-,14,TRBV11-2
CASSASLRSSTDTQYF,TGTGCCAGCAGCGCCTCTTTACGGTCTAGCACAGATACGCAGTATTTT,TRBJ2-3,-,16,TRBV13
CASSFLQGREQYF,TGTGCCAGTAGCTTCCTACAGGGCCGGGAGCAGTACTTC,TRBJ2-7,-,13,TRBV19
CASSYGSRYEQYF,TGTGCCAGCAGTTACGGATCTAGGTACGAGCAGTACTTC,TRBJ2-7,-,13,TRBV6-5
CASNQREVNTDTQYF,TGTGCCAGCAACCAGCGGGAGGTAAACACAGATACGCAGTATTTT,TRBJ2-3,TRBD2,15,TRBV6-5